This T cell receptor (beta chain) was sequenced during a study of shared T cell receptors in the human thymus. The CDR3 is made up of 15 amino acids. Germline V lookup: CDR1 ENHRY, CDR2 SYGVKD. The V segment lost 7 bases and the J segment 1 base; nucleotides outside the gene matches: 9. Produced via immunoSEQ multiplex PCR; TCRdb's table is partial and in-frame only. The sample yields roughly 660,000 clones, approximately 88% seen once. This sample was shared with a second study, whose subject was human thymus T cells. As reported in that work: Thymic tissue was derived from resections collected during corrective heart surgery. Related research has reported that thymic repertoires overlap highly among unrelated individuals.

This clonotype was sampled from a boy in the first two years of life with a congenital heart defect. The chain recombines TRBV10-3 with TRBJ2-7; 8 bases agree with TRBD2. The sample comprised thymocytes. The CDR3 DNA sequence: TGTGCCATCAATAAAGTAGCGGGACGTTCCTACGAGCAGTACTTC. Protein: CAINKVAGRSYEQYF.